Each of the 30 T cell receptor beta chains below was sequenced from the same sample in a study of blood T cells in healthy people across ages. The second PCR ran roughly 7 to 12 cycles with a sample-barcoded 5' primer and J-beta primers. From the 5' RACE reads, TCRdb called clonotypes with MiXCR, one entry per CDR3 protein. Of roughly 700,000 distinct CDR3 sequences listed, around 25% are singletons. This same sample was also part of a study on T cells of mothers and their children.

Sequenced sample: blood. Receptor source: a boy younger than 18 in good health.

This clonotype was detected only a few times. The V call is TRBV12-3 or TRBV12-4, the J call TRBJ2-3; 8 positions agree with TRBD1. The length of the CDR3 is 16 residues. V lost 3 bases and J lost 0; bases outside the gene matches: 5. Here the CDR3 reads CASSFLTGASTDTQYF. As DNA, the CDR3 is TGTGCCAGCAGTTTCTTGACAGGGGCTAGCACAGATACGCAGTATTTT.

This chain uses TRBV7-9 with TRBJ2-3; 9 nucleotides align to TRBD1. The CDR3 extends over 16 amino acids. CDR1 and CDR2 from the germline V gene are SEHNR and FQNEAQ (reference sequence). The ends lost 4 bases at V and 3 bases at J; junction bases unmatched: 8. The chain's CDR3 is CASSWDRAPVTDTQYF. The CDR3 coding sequence is TGTGCCAGCAGCTGGGACAGGGCCCCAGTGACAGATACGCAGTATTTT.

This rearrangement joins TRBV18 to TRBJ2-3; no firm D call. The V gene lost 6 bases and the J gene lost 5 bases, with 12 bases spanning the gap. The CDR3 runs to 13 residues. The V gene's germline CDR1 is KGHSH and CDR2 LQKENI. CDR3 sequence reads: CASSPIRLDTQYF. The CDR3 nucleotides are TGTGCCAGCTCTCCTATCCGCCTAGATACGCAGTATTTT.

Only a few counts were recorded for this clonotype. The chain combines TRBV6-1 with TRBJ2-5, with 10 bases fitting TRBD2. Germline CDR1 MNHNS, CDR2 SASEGT. The J segment lost 2 bases and the V segment lost 3 bases, leaving 9 bases of the junction unmatched. There are 17 residues in the CDR3. In DNA form, the CDR3 reads TGTGCCAGCAGTGAGTTACTATCGACTAGCGGGCAAGAGACCCAGTACTTC. Translating it yields CASSELLSTSGQETQYF.

J is TRBJ2-3 and V is TRBV6-5; D might be TRBD2 (6 bases). Per germline, CDR1 MNHEY and CDR2 SVGAGI. V lost 3 bases and J lost 3, with 13 bases in between. The CDR3 covers 15 residues. CDR3 nucleotide sequence: TGTGCCAGCAGTTATGGTGCAGGGACTACAGATACGCAGTATTTT. Protein sequence: CASSYGAGTTDTQYF.

The chain combines TRBV11-2 with TRBJ2-3; 8 nucleotides align to TRBD2. This CDR3 has 15 residues. CDR1 is SGHAT, CDR2 FQNNGV, per germline. The ends lost 5 bases at V and 2 bases at J; junction bases unmatched: 6. The CDR3 loop reads CASSQRERHTDTQYF. The CDR3 nucleotides are TGTGCCAGCAGCCAGCGGGAGCGACACACAGATACGCAGTATTTT.

The chain joins TRBV29-1 to TRBJ2-3; TRBD1 or TRBD2 may be the D gene (5 bases each). The germline V gene encodes CDR1 SQVTM and CDR2 ANQGSEA. This CDR3 has 14 amino acids. The V and J ends lost 4 bases and 5 bases respectively, with 16 bases between them. CDR3 bases: TGCAGCGTTGGACGGGGCAGGAGTGGAGATACGCAGTATTTT. This gives the protein CSVGRGRSGDTQYF.

This clonotype was detected a few times. The chain combines TRBV3-1 with TRBJ1-4; 7 bases match TRBD1. The germline V gene encodes CDR1 LGHDT and CDR2 YNNKEL (reference sequence). Unmatched junction bases numbered 14, after V lost 0 bases and J lost 7 bases. This CDR3 has 18 residues. Here the CDR3 DNA reads TGTGCCAGCAGCCAAGAGCGGTACAGGGGCGCAGTTGGTGAAAAACTGTTTTTT. It encodes CASSQERYRGAVGEKLFF.

The genes are TRBV12-5 and TRBJ1-2; 9 nucleotides match TRBD1. The length of the CDR3 is 18 residues. The J segment lost 5 bases and the V segment lost 3 bases, leaving 16 bases of the junction unmatched. Germline V lookup: CDR1 LGHNT, CDR2 FRNRAP. CDR3 sequence reads: CASGFILDRGIRSYGYTF. In DNA, the CDR3 is TGTGCTAGTGGTTTCATATTGGACAGGGGTATCAGGTCTTATGGCTACACCTTC.

The rearrangement joins TRBV20-1 to TRBJ2-1; no clear D. The V end was cut by 2 bases, the J end by 4 bases, with 9 bases between. The CDR3 has 13 residues. CDR1 and CDR2 (germline): DFQATT, SNEGSKA (reference sequence). CDR3 bases: TGCAGTGCTAGACTCCCCGTATACAATGAGCAGTTCTTC. Its translation is CSARLPVYNEQFF.

The chain links TRBV28 to TRBJ1-4; D is unresolved. The CDR3 spans 12 residues. Trimming pared 3 bases from V and 8 bases from J, leaving 7 bases between. The germline CDR1 and CDR2 sequences are MDHEN and SYDVKM. The CDR3 region is CASSFNGEKLFF. CDR3 DNA: TGTGCCAGCAGTTTTAATGGAGAAAAACTGTTTTTT.

The table lists this clonotype with many counts. This chain connects TRBV28 to TRBJ2-1; D possibly matches TRBD1 or TRBD2 (5 bases each). The CDR3 totals 15 residues. Between the trimmed V and J ends, which lost 3 bases and 6 bases, there was a span of 15 bases. The germline CDR1 and CDR2 sequences are MDHEN and SYDVKM. CDR3 bases: TGTGCCAGCAGTTTCCTCACCGGGACCTTCAATGAGCAGTTCTTC. Protein: CASSFLTGTFNEQFF. The full variable domain, its missing parts supplied by reference TRBV28 and TRBJ2-1, is DVKVTQSSRYLVKRTGEKVFLECVQDMDHENMFWYRQDPGLGLRLIYFSYDVKMKEKGDIPEGYSVSREKKERFSLILESASTNQTSMYLCASSFLTGTFNEQFFGPGTRLTVL.

This chain connects TRBV6-4 to TRBJ2-1; the D is unclear. The length of the CDR3 is 13 residues. V lost 0 bases, J lost 5 bases, and 5 bases lay in between. The germline V gene has CDR1 MRHNA and CDR2 SNTAGT. The CDR3 coding sequence is TGTGCCAGCAGTGACTCGATAAACAATGAGCAGTTCTTC. It codes for CASSDSINNEQFF.

This clonotype was detected a few times. The rearrangement joins TRBV29-1 to TRBJ2-3, with 12 bases fitting TRBD2. The V gene end was trimmed by 2 bases and the J gene end by 6 bases; junction bases not matched to a gene: 6. This CDR3 has 15 amino acids. Germline-derived CDR1 and CDR2 are SQVTM and ANQGSEA. CDR3 coding DNA: TGCAGCGTTGAACTAGCGGGAGGGATCGCGGATACGCAGTATTTT. Its protein product is CSVELAGGIADTQYF.

V is TRBV29-1 and J is TRBJ2-1, with 8 bases that match TRBD2. The CDR3 spans 14 residues. The junction had 6 bases not matched to a gene; V was cut back by 5 bases and J by 3 bases. Germline CDR1 reads SQVTM; CDR2 reads ANQGSEA. CDR3 sequence reads: CSVPTSGYYNEQFF. The CDR3 nucleotides are TGCAGCGTTCCAACTAGCGGTTACTACAATGAGCAGTTCTTC.

This chain joins TRBV2 and TRBJ2-1; TRBD1 aligns across 11 bases. Germline V gene lookup returns CDR1 SNHLY and CDR2 FYNNEI. V lost 3 bases and J lost 8; bases outside the gene matches: 6. CDR3 length: 15 residues. In DNA form, the CDR3 reads TGTGCCAGCAGTGATTTGGACAGGGGGCAAGATGAGCAGTTCTTC. This sequence encodes CASSDLDRGQDEQFF.

This chain joins TRBV5-1 and TRBJ1-1; 7 bases are shared with TRBD1. V was clipped by 1 base and J by 4 bases; unmatched bases: 4. The germline CDR1 and CDR2 sequences are SGHRS and YFSETQ. This CDR3 spans 14 amino acids. The CDR3 sequence is CASSLMAGGTEAFF. The CDR3 region has the DNA TGCGCCAGCAGCTTGATGGCAGGGGGCACTGAAGCTTTCTTT.

The chain carries TRBV9 and TRBJ2-1; D is undetermined. The CDR3 is 12 amino acids. CDR1 SGDLS and CDR2 YYNGEE come from the germline V gene. V gave up 3 bases and J gave up 6 bases, with 7 bases separating them. CDR3 protein: CASSDMGNEQFF. The CDR3 nucleotides are TGTGCCAGCAGCGACATGGGCAATGAGCAGTTCTTC.

The V gene is TRBV5-1, the J gene TRBJ2-5; D is ambiguous. CDR3 size: 16 residues. Trimming pared 0 bases from V and 1 base from J, leaving 13 bases between. The V gene's germline CDR1 is SGHRS and CDR2 YFSETQ. The CDR3 reads CASSLGLVSPQETQYF. In DNA form, the CDR3 reads TGCGCCAGCAGCTTGGGTCTAGTTTCCCCCCAAGAGACCCAGTACTTC. The full variable domain, completed using reference TRBV5-1 and TRBJ2-5, is KAGVTQTPRYLIKTRGQQVTLSCSPISGHRSVSWYQQTPGQGLQFLFEYFSETQRNKGNFPGRFSGRQFSNSRSEMNVSTLELGDSALYLCASSLGLVSPQETQYFGPGTRLLVL.

This chain uses TRBV10-1 with TRBJ2-7; possible D gene TRBD1, 6 bases. The CDR3 is 13 residues long. V lost 6 bases and J 5 bases, leaving 14 bases between the germline ends. From germline, CDR1 is WNHNN and CDR2 SYGVQD (reference sequence). The CDR3 here is CASSKSGVHEQYF. CDR3 bases: TGCGCCAGCAGCAAATCAGGGGTCCACGAGCAGTACTTC.

The gene calls are TRBV10-3 and TRBJ2-7; D gene uncertain. Germline CDR1 is ENHRY and CDR2 is SYGVKD. The V and J ends lost 3 bases and 4 bases respectively, with 7 bases between them. This CDR3 is built from 12 residues. This chain's CDR3 is CAISESEYEQYV. Here the CDR3 DNA reads TGTGCCATCAGTGAATCGGAATACGAGCAGTACGTC.

The chain is built from TRBV27 and TRBJ2-3, with unresolved D. The CDR3 has 17 amino acids. Trimming removed 7 bases from V and 2 bases from J, with 22 bases in between. Germline loops: CDR1 MNHEY, CDR2 SMNVEV (reference sequence). Here the CDR3 reads CASTRTGASLNTDTQYF. The CDR3 coding sequence is TGTGCCAGCACCAGAACCGGCGCTTCTTTGAACACAGATACGCAGTATTTT.

This clonotype was detected a few times. This rearrangement joins TRBV4-3 to TRBJ1-1, with no clear D. V was trimmed by 4 bases and J by 1 base, leaving 13 bases between them. The CDR3 has 15 amino acids. Germline CDR1 and CDR2: LGHNA and YSLEER. CDR3 residues: CASSLLVTGNTEAFF. In nucleotides, the CDR3 is TGCGCCAGCAGCCTTCTGGTAACCGGGAACACTGAAGCTTTCTTT.

This clonotype has more than one count but fewer than ten. Possible read error: a much larger clone is one base away. The gene calls are TRBV7-9 and TRBJ1-4; D remains unclear. The CDR3 covers 19 residues. Germline V gives CDR1 SEHNR, CDR2 FQNEAQ (reference sequence). The V and J ends lost 5 bases and 0 bases respectively, with 22 bases between them. The CDR3 DNA reads as TGTGCCAGCAGCCCGTTTGGATCAGCCTCTTTTGCAACTAATGAAAAACTGTTTTTT. This gives the protein CASSPFGSASFATNEKLFF.

The chain has TRBV12-3 or TRBV12-4 and TRBJ2-3, with D maybe TRBD1 (7 bases). Deletions cut 5 bases from V and 1 base from J, with 13 bases between. This CDR3 has 15 residues. CDR3 coding DNA: TGTGCCAGCAGTCAGGGGGGCCCAGGCACAGATACGCAGTATTTT. It is translated as CASSQGGPGTDTQYF.

The rearrangement uses TRBV29-1 and TRBJ2-5; D gene unclear. The CDR3 runs to 12 residues. Germline CDR1 SQVTM, CDR2 ANQGSEA. Trimming took off 4 bases at V and 4 bases at J, with 10 bases between the two ends. The CDR3 coding sequence is TGCAGCGTTGCGGAGAATTTAGAGACCCAGTACTTC. Translated, it gives CSVAENLETQYF. The whole variable domain, filled in from reference TRBV29-1 and TRBJ2-5, reads SAVISQKPSRDICQRGTSLTIQCQVDSQVTMMFWYRQQPGQSLTLIATANQGSEATYESGFVIDKFPISRPNLTFSTLTVSNMSPEDSSIYLCSVAENLETQYFGPGTRLLVL.

This chain uses TRBV15 with TRBJ1-6; no clear D. The CDR3 sequence is 15 residues long. The V gene lost 0 bases and the J gene lost 11 bases, with 14 bases spanning the gap. Germline CDR1 and CDR2: LNHNV and YYDKDF (reference sequence). The CDR3 loop reads CATSRDGGVETPLHF. CDR3 sequence (DNA): TGTGCCACCAGCAGAGATGGTGGAGTGGAGACACCCCTCCACTTT.

The chain couples TRBV7-9 to TRBJ1-5; no reliable D call. Trimming pared 0 bases from V and 5 bases from J, leaving 11 bases between. Germline V gene data show CDR1 as SEHNR and CDR2 as FQNEAQ (reference sequence). The CDR3 sequence is 15 residues long. The CDR3 is CASSLAGLGDQPQHF. The CDR3 coding sequence is TGTGCCAGCAGCTTAGCTGGGTTGGGAGATCAGCCCCAGCATTTT. The full variable domain, in which reference TRBV7-9 and TRBJ1-5 provide the parts outside the CDR3, is DTGVSQNPRHKITKRGQNVTFRCDPISEHNRLYWYRQTLGQGPEFLTYFQNEAQLEKSRLLSDRFSAERPKGSFSTLEIQRTEQGDSAMYLCASSLAGLGDQPQHFGDGTRLSIL.

V gene TRBV5-6 combines with J gene TRBJ2-3, with D perhaps matching TRBD1 (6 bases). The CDR3 contains 13 residues. Between the trimmed V and J ends, which lost 3 bases and 3 bases, there was a span of 8 bases. Germline lookup yields CDR1 SGHDT and CDR2 YYEEEE. The CDR3 DNA reads as TGTGCCAGCAGCTCCGGACAGACAGATACGCAGTATTTT. This encodes CASSSGQTDTQYF.

The chain uses TRBV29-1 and TRBJ2-3, with 12 positions matching TRBD2. Germline V CDR1 and CDR2: SQVTM, ANQGSEA. J lost 2 bases, V lost 4 bases, and 4 bases had no gene match. CDR3 length: 15 residues. CDR3 nucleotide sequence: TGCAGCGTTGCCGGGACTAGCGGGTACACAGATACGCAGTATTTT. Protein: CSVAGTSGYTDTQYF.